These T cell receptor beta chains were read from a single sample in a study of T cell responses to AZD1222 COVID-19 vaccine. TCRdb keeps only in-frame clones here, not all; method: immunoSEQ multiplex PCR. The sample records approximately 98,000 clones, 85% to 90% being singletons. Here the sequenced sample was peripheral blood, taken on day 0 of AZD1222 vaccination. These receptors were taken from an adult in good health. CDR3s include the opening cysteine and the closing phenylalanine or tryptophan. A D gene is named only where the DNA matches it firmly. Only some rows state a clone size, as once, few, many or a class for expanded clones.

j_call clone_size v_call d_call cdr3_aa cdr3_nt
TRBJ2-3 NA TRBV21-1 NA CASSKGDRGIADTQYF TGTGCCAGCAGCAAAGGTGACAGGGGGATCGCAGATACGCAGTATTTT
TRBJ2-3 once TRBV10-2 TRBD2 CASSTGGTDTQYF TGCGCCAGCAGTACGGGAGGGACAGATACGCAGTATTTT
TRBJ1-6 NA TRBV14 TRBD1 CASSQKKTGENSPLHF TGTGCCAGCAGCCAAAAGAAGACAGGGGAGAATTCACCCCTCCACTTT
TRBJ1-2 NA TRBV29-1 NA CSVDGVTPDSNTF TGCAGCGTTGACGGGGTGACACCCGACTCTAACACCTTC
TRBJ2-1 NA TRBV2 TRBD2 CASSEQGLAGGTNEQFF TGTGCCAGCAGTGAACAGGGACTAGCGGGGGGGACCAATGAGCAGTTCTTC
TRBJ2-5 NA TRBV29-1 NA CSVGRGYQETQYF TGCAGCGTTGGTCGGGGGTACCAAGAGACCCAGTACTTC
TRBJ2-1 NA TRBV3-1/TRBV3-2 TRBD2 CASSQALATHNEQFF TGTGCCAGCAGCCAAGCACTAGCGACGCACAATGAGCAGTTCTTC
TRBJ2-3 NA TRBV30 NA CAWSVPGWGTDTQYF TGTGCCTGGAGTGTACCAGGCTGGGGTACAGATACGCAGTATTTT
TRBJ1-1 NA TRBV7-9 NA CASSKGSWRDTEAFF TGTGCCAGCAGCAAGGGCTCCTGGAGGGACACTGAAGCTTTCTTT
TRBJ1-2 NA TRBV7-3 NA CASSLLPGNYGYTF TGTGCCAGCAGCCTACTCCCCGGGAACTATGGCTACACCTTC
TRBJ1-1 NA TRBV11-2 NA CASSPPARQEAFF TGTGCCAGCAGCCCCCCCGCCAGGCAAGAAGCTTTCTTT
TRBJ1-1 NA TRBV11-3 NA CASSGQLNTEAFF TGTGCCAGCTCCGGACAGCTGAACACTGAAGCTTTCTTT
TRBJ2-1 NA TRBV6-5 TRBD1 CASSNRGQGVHEQFF TGTGCCAGCAGTAACCGGGGACAGGGAGTCCATGAGCAGTTCTTC
TRBJ2-3 NA TRBV30 NA CAWSPGSDTQYF TGTGCCTGGAGTCCCGGATCTGATACGCAGTATTTT
TRBJ1-2 NA TRBV28 TRBD1 CASSPSDRGDYGYTF TGTGCCAGCAGTCCATCGGACAGGGGAGACTATGGCTACACCTTC
TRBJ2-3 NA TRBV18 NA CASSQGTDTQYF TGTGCCAGCTCACAGGGCACAGATACGCAGTATTTT
TRBJ1-6 NA TRBV28 TRBD1 CASSSLGQSGSYNSPLHF TGTGCCAGCAGTTCCCTGGGACAGTCTGGCTCCTATAATTCACCCCTCCACTTT
TRBJ2-2 NA TRBV2 NA CASSTGYGRELFF TGTGCCAGCAGTACAGGGTATGGAAGGGAGCTGTTTTTT
TRBJ2-5 NA TRBV10-3 NA CAISESRSAGAEETQYF TGTGCCATCAGTGAGTCGAGGTCGGCAGGCGCGGAAGAGACCCAGTACTTC
TRBJ1-2 NA TRBV7-2 TRBD1 CASSSRTGPYGYTF TGTGCCAGCAGCTCTCGGACAGGGCCCTATGGCTACACCTTC
TRBJ1-3 few TRBV30 TRBD1 CAWSKGQGAYTIYF TGTGCCTGGAGTAAAGGACAGGGGGCTTACACCATATATTTT
TRBJ1-4 NA TRBV5-1 NA CASSPQGVTNEKLFF TGCGCCAGCAGCCCACAGGGAGTGACTAATGAAAAACTGTTTTTT
TRBJ2-2 NA TRBV3-1/TRBV3-2 NA CASSQVGGDTGELFF TGTGCCAGCAGCCAAGTAGGCGGAGACACCGGGGAGCTGTTTTTT
TRBJ1-5 NA TRBV18 NA CASSLGEGGQPQHF TGTGCCAGCTCATTAGGAGAGGGAGGACAGCCCCAGCATTTT
TRBJ2-3 once TRBV9 TRBD2 CASSVEPSGVGTDTQYF TGTGCCAGCAGCGTAGAGCCTAGCGGGGTTGGCACAGATACGCAGTATTTT
TRBJ1-1 NA TRBV6-5 NA CASRRGNTEAFF TGTGCCTCCCGACGGGGGAACACTGAAGCTTTCTTT